The 5 T cell receptor beta chains in this list originate from one sample, sequenced in a study of beta chain features in type 1 diabetes. The investigators reverse transcribed all of the isolated RNA, so they sequenced expressed TCRB transcripts. Here immunoSEQ multiplex PCR was the method, and the copy in TCRdb shows in-frame clones only, minus some. Among a few hundred thousand clones listed, 10% to 15% were seen once. Material for sequencing was naive CD4+ T cells from blood. The receptors derive from a man aged 18 to 30 in good health.

The chain combines TRBV4-2 with TRBJ2-2, with 8 bases lining up with TRBD2. Germline V gene lookup returns CDR1 LGHNA and CDR2 YNFKEQ. The CDR3 is 16 amino acids. V lost 4 bases to trimming and J lost 1 base; unmatched junction nucleotides: 5. CDR3 nucleotides: TGTGCCAGCAGCCCAGGAGCGGGAGTGAACACCGGGGAGCTGTTTTTT. This translates into CASSPGAGVNTGELFF.

CDR3 sequence reads: CASSLMLGDNYEQYF. CDR3 nucleotide sequence: TGTGCCAGCAGCTTAATGCTTGGGGACAACTACGAGCAGTACTTC. The J gene is TRBJ2-7, the V gene TRBV7-2; possibly TRBD1 for D (6 bases). This CDR3 contains 15 residues. Germline values: CDR1 SGHTA, CDR2 FQGNSA. Deletions cut 2 bases from V and 3 bases from J, with 14 bases between.

This clone was recorded a few times. The V and J genes are TRBV7-3 and TRBJ1-4, with D maybe TRBD1 (6 bases). The CDR3 loop spans 16 amino acids. Looked up from germline, CDR1 is SGHTA and CDR2 is FQGTGA. Between the trimmed V and J ends, which lost 5 bases and 2 bases, there was a span of 15 bases. The CDR3 DNA follows: TGTGCCAGCAGCCGGCTCACAGGGTTGACTAATGAAAAACTGTTTTTT. Translation: CASSRLTGLTNEKLFF.

The CDR3 region is CASSFVVQWSFF. CDR3 in DNA: TGTGCCAGCAGCTTTGTGGTGCAGTGGTCGTTCTTC. This rearrangement joins TRBV12-1 to TRBJ2-1; TRBD1 was called by the table and not checked on the DNA. TRBV12-1 is tagged as a pseudogene. This CDR3 comprises 12 residues.

The sample holds a few counts of this clone. The chain joins TRBV11-1 to TRBJ2-7; TRBD1 might be the D (5 bases). The germline V gene has CDR1 SGHAT and CDR2 FQDESV (reference sequence). Deletions cut 3 bases from V and 3 bases from J, with 12 bases between. This CDR3 comprises 14 residues. For the CDR3, the DNA is TGTGCCAGCAGCTTGGCACCCCAGGGCTACGAGCAGTACTTC. Its protein product is CASSLAPQGYEQYF.